This T cell receptor beta chain stems from a study of cytomegalovirus exposure and HLA in healthy donors. Study-wide background: Genotyping of 400 or so donors showed that around 81% belonged to the Caucasian-associated ancestry cluster.

Germline CDR1 reads LGHNA; CDR2 reads YSLEER. Trimming at V came to 1 base and at J to 3 bases, leaving 9 bases not matched to a gene. This CDR3 has 17 residues. Whole-study findings and limits: Accurate prediction of most subjects' HLA-A and HLA-B alleles from TCR beta sequences was reported. Association of a missense DCLRE1C variant with TCR beta V- and J-gene trimming was reported in a later analysis. TCR beta chains numbering under 200 were designated cytomegalovirus-associated.

It was with 60 Vbeta and 13 Jbeta primers that the PCR ran. Assay used: immunoSEQ multiplex PCR; TCRdb lists only in-frame clones, some missing. The sample has some 200,000 clones; roughly 80% are singletons. Comments on this clone: Its antigen is undetermined.

The J gene is TRBJ1-2, the V gene TRBV4-3; TRBD1 agrees at 9 bases. Material: PBMCs. This clonotype was obtained from a woman younger than 30 in good health and CMV-seronegative. The CDR3 region is CASSQASQGARDYGYTF. For the CDR3, the DNA is TGCGCCAGCAGCCAAGCCTCACAGGGGGCGCGAGACTATGGCTACACCTTC.